A selection of T cell receptor beta chains follows, all from one sample in a study of T cells expressing NK-cell markers. TCRdb reprocessed the 5' RACE reads; each CDR3 protein has one entry and no DNA is given. Here the sample table reports 350,000 to 500,000 distinct CDR3 sequences. The source material was blood T cells: a sorted CD56 or NKG2C T cell subset, CD4+ or CD8+ T cells, or bulk PBMC T cells (not recorded which). The receptor set was obtained from a woman between 18 and 70 years old in good health. CDR3s include the opening cysteine and the closing phenylalanine or tryptophan.

CDR3 protein	V gene	J gene
CASSFDRALMDYGYTF	TRBV7-9	TRBJ1-2
CASSGPSPVYGNEKLFF	TRBV6-1	TRBJ1-4
CASSPSVPLYTEAFF	TRBV14	TRBJ1-1
CASTSRAGTTEAFF	TRBV12-3/TRBV12-4	TRBJ1-1
CASSLGGSGNIQYF	TRBV7-3	TRBJ2-4
CASSGTWGVGTQYF	TRBV12-3/TRBV12-4	TRBJ2-5
CSVTDWTGSNEKLFF	TRBV29-1	TRBJ1-4
CASTQWRGGNTGELFF	TRBV11-2	TRBJ2-2
CASSLVYEQFF	TRBV7-2	TRBJ2-1
CAISTGPGTTHEQYF	TRBV10-3	TRBJ2-7
CASSWGDSKDEQYF	TRBV6-5	TRBJ2-7
CASSQDLPRNQETQYF	TRBV4-3	TRBJ2-5
CASSPTRGGSGPDTQYF	TRBV11-2	TRBJ2-3
CASSSVPGLGEDTQYF	TRBV7-2	TRBJ2-3
CASSLARDKPTDTQYF	TRBV5-1	TRBJ2-3
CASSPGQAAGNQPQHF	TRBV18	TRBJ1-5
CASSLDGGYGYTF	TRBV7-2	TRBJ1-2
CASSLDGGILFF	TRBV5-4	TRBJ1-1
CSVEGNMGPAYEQYF	TRBV29-1	TRBJ2-7
CSARDYGEGTGELFF	TRBV20-1	TRBJ2-2
CASNLLTGGPATNEKLFF	TRBV2	TRBJ1-4
CASIRTGGEGYTF	TRBV6-2/TRBV6-3	TRBJ1-2
CASRGGGRINTEAFF	TRBV6-1	TRBJ1-1
CASSTLRGADTQYF	TRBV5-1	TRBJ2-3
CASSLVSAKGGNEQFF	TRBV7-9	TRBJ2-1
CASSVEGSNTGELFF	TRBV9	TRBJ2-2
CASSLSGTKRIEQFF	TRBV25-1	TRBJ2-1
CASSDSRGENTEAFF	TRBV4-1	TRBJ1-1
CAISADRNPYNEQFF	TRBV10-3	TRBJ2-1
CASSLTTHRLAASTDTQYF	TRBV5-1	TRBJ2-3
CSASPWMGEGLYEQYF	TRBV20-1	TRBJ2-7
CASRILTGLNTEAFF	TRBV12-3/TRBV12-4	TRBJ1-1
CASSRWWDVNYGYTF	TRBV7-8	TRBJ1-2
CASSPPGPRPQYF	TRBV12-3/TRBV12-4	TRBJ2-3
CASGPTSGYEQYF	TRBV7-9	TRBJ2-7
CASSYSPPGKAYNEQFF	TRBV6-5	TRBJ2-1